A selection of T cell receptor beta chains follows, all from one sample in a study of OX40 agonist ivuxolimab in advanced cancers. Data came from immunoSEQ multiplex PCR; TCRdb stores just in-frame clones and leaves some out. The repertoire holds tens of thousands of clones, with around 90% as singletons. The specimen was CD4+ or CD8+ T cells sorted from blood, collected in a trial of the OX40 agonist ivuxolimab. The receptor source for this set is an adult with an advanced solid tumor such as melanoma, head and neck, liver or kidney cancer. CDR3s include the opening cysteine and the closing phenylalanine or tryptophan. The D gene is left open where the match is weak. Only some rows state a clone size, as once, few, many or a class for expanded clones.

>TRBV19|TRBJ2-7|few|NA
CASSRDGTSYEQYF
TGTGCCAGTAGTCGGGACGGGACCTCCTACGAGCAGTACTTC
>TRBV5-4|TRBJ2-4|NA|NA
CASSSTGAKNIQYF
TGTGCCAGCAGCTCTACAGGGGCCAAAAACATTCAGTACTTC
>TRBV5-4|TRBJ2-7|NA|TRBD1
CASSFGDRAYEQYF
TGTGCCAGCAGCTTTGGGGACAGGGCCTACGAGCAGTACTTC
>TRBV7-9|TRBJ2-7|NA|NA
CASIGRDPSYEQYF
TGTGCCAGCATAGGGCGGGACCCCTCCTACGAGCAGTACTTC
>TRBV27|TRBJ2-5|NA|NA
CASSLWGQETQYF
TGTGCCAGCAGTTTGTGGGGACAAGAGACCCAGTACTTC
>TRBV2|TRBJ2-5|NA|NA
CASSVGRRYF
TGTGCCAGCAGTGTGGGAAGGAGGTACTTC
>TRBV7-3|TRBJ2-2|once|NA
CASSLSHGLGAGELFF
TGTGCCAGCAGCCTATCCCATGGGCTGGGGGCCGGGGAGCTGTTTTTT
>TRBV5-4|TRBJ2-7|NA|TRBD2
CASSPAGDGEQYF
TGTGCCAGCAGCCCCGCGGGAGATGGCGAGCAGTACTTC
>TRBV10-3|TRBJ1-2|NA|NA
CAISESNAGYTF
TGTGCCATCAGTGAGTCAAATGCCGGCTACACCTTC
>TRBV19|TRBJ1-1|NA|TRBD1
CASSRTGWGMNTEAFF
TGTGCCAGTAGTCGGACAGGTTGGGGGATGAACACTGAAGCTTTCTTT
>TRBV6-1|TRBJ1-6|NA|NA
CASSDRGDNSPLHF
TGTGCCAGCAGTGACAGGGGTGATAATTCACCCCTCCACTTT
>TRBV4-1|TRBJ2-7|NA|NA
CASSSYRDSYEQYF
TGCGCCAGCAGCTCATACAGGGACTCCTACGAGCAGTACTTC
>TRBV18|TRBJ1-6|NA|NA
CASSPTETGSVGSPLHF
TGTGCCAGCTCACCAACCGAGACGGGGTCCGTCGGTTCACCCCTCCACTTT
>TRBV7-9|TRBJ2-5|few|TRBD2
CASSLDGSGAFAQYF
TGTGCCAGCAGCTTAGACGGTAGCGGGGCGTTTGCCCAGTACTTC
>TRBV30|TRBJ1-2|few|NA
CAFSTNYGYTF
TGTGCCTTCAGCACTAACTATGGCTACACCTTC
>TRBV6-1|TRBJ2-1|NA|NA
CASTERVAYNEQFF
TGTGCCAGCACCGAACGGGTGGCCTACAATGAGCAGTTCTTC
>TRBV29-1|TRBJ2-1|NA|NA
CSSHIGDEQFF
TGCAGCTCCCACATAGGGGATGAGCAGTTCTTC
>TRBV28|TRBJ2-5|few|NA
CASSLLEGETQYF
TGTGCCAGCAGTTTGCTGGAGGGAGAGACCCAGTACTTC
>TRBV9|TRBJ1-3|few|NA
CASSVQGGNTIYF
TGTGCCAGCAGCGTACAGGGTGGAAACACCATATATTTT
>TRBV5-1|TRBJ1-1|NA|TRBD1
CASSLQPGQGEAFF
TGCGCCAGCAGCTTACAACCGGGACAGGGTGAAGCTTTCTTT
>TRBV5-6|TRBJ1-1|NA|NA
CASSLYGIGRHTEAFF
TGTGCCAGCAGCTTGTATGGAATCGGGCGGCACACTGAAGCTTTCTTT
>TRBV6-4|TRBJ1-2|NA|NA
CASSDTHGQNYGYTF
TGTGCCAGCAGTGACACCCATGGACAGAACTATGGCTACACCTTC
>TRBV28|TRBJ2-7|NA|NA
CASRETGESYEQYF
TGTGCCAGCAGGGAGACAGGAGAATCTTACGAGCAGTACTTC
>TRBV20-1|TRBJ2-5|NA|NA
CSAGQETQYF
TGCAGTGCCGGGCAAGAGACCCAGTACTTC
>TRBV11-2|TRBJ2-1|NA|TRBD2
CASSPTSGANNEQFF
TGTGCCAGCAGCCCTACTAGCGGGGCTAACAATGAGCAGTTCTTC
>TRBV6-1|TRBJ1-3|NA|NA
CASYDRSRGNTIYF
TGTGCCAGCTATGACAGATCCCGTGGAAACACCATATATTTT
>TRBV11-3|TRBJ2-5|NA|NA
CASSLDGGGQETQYF
TGTGCCAGCAGCTTAGACGGAGGGGGCCAGGAGACCCAGTACTTC
>TRBV15|TRBJ1-4|NA|TRBD1
CATSVIQGSEKLFF
TGTGCCACCAGCGTGATACAGGGGAGTGAAAAACTGTTTTTT
>TRBV6-6|TRBJ1-2|NA|NA
CASSYSRDGYTF
TGTGCCAGCAGTTACTCTCGGGATGGCTACACCTTC
>TRBV7-9|TRBJ2-6|NA|TRBD1
CASSWRTGAGANVLTF
TGTGCCAGCAGCTGGCGGACAGGGGCTGGGGCCAACGTCCTGACTTTC
>TRBV28|TRBJ2-1|NA|NA
CASSSTAFPFNEQFF
TGTGCCAGCAGCAGCACAGCGTTTCCTTTTAATGAGCAGTTCTTC
>TRBV21-1|TRBJ1-5|NA|NA
CASSLRQGDQPQHF
TGTGCCAGCAGCCTGCGACAGGGCGATCAGCCCCAGCATTTT
>TRBV7-3|TRBJ2-1|NA|TRBD1
CASSLPGQGAIEQFF
TGTGCCAGCAGCTTGCCGGGACAGGGGGCGATCGAGCAGTTCTTC
>TRBV11-2|TRBJ2-1|NA|TRBD2
CASSLLAGGSYNEQFF
TGTGCCAGCAGCTTACTGGCGGGAGGGTCCTACAATGAGCAGTTCTTC
>TRBV19|TRBJ2-7|NA|TRBD2
CASSSPGLAGTYEQYF
TGTGCCAGTAGTTCCCCGGGACTAGCGGGAACCTACGAGCAGTACTTC
>TRBV2|TRBJ2-7|NA|NA
CASSEILAPQYF
TGTGCCAGCAGTGAAATCCTAGCTCCGCAGTACTTC
>TRBV30|TRBJ2-5|NA|NA
CAWSKNTAETQYF
TGTGCCTGGTCGAAGAACACTGCAGAGACCCAGTACTTC
>TRBV18|TRBJ1-1|NA|NA
CASSPTRSGDEAFF
TGTGCCAGCTCACCTACCCGGTCGGGGGATGAAGCTTTCTTT
>TRBV5-1|TRBJ2-5|NA|NA
CASWTRQETQYF
TGCGCCAGCTGGACTCGGCAAGAGACCCAGTACTTC
>TRBV6-1|TRBJ2-3|NA|TRBD1
CASSGRLGQEYTDTQYF
TGTGCCAGCAGTGGCCGCCTCGGACAGGAATACACAGATACGCAGTATTTT
>TRBV9|TRBJ1-3|NA|TRBD1
CASSASGQGVSGNTIYF
TGTGCCAGCAGCGCTTCCGGACAGGGGGTGTCTGGAAACACCATATATTTT
>TRBV18|TRBJ2-5|once|NA
CASSPGSVQETQYF
TGTGCCAGCTCACCAGGCAGCGTTCAAGAGACCCAGTACTTC
>TRBV28|TRBJ1-4|NA|NA
CASSLWTASNEKLFF
TGTGCCAGCAGTCTATGGACAGCGAGTAATGAAAAACTGTTTTTT
>TRBV1|TRBJ2-2|NA|NA
CTSSQECRGRNTGELFF
TGCACCAGCAGCCAAGAGTGTCGTGGGAGGAACACCGGGGAGCTGTTTTTT
>TRBV7-6|TRBJ2-3|NA|TRBD1
CASSLQDRGVTDTQYF
TGTGCCAGCAGCTTGCAGGACAGGGGGGTGACAGATACGCAGTATTTT
>TRBV19|TRBJ2-1|NA|NA
CASSISTGSSYNEQFF
TGTGCCAGTAGTATTTCAACGGGGAGCTCCTACAATGAGCAGTTCTTC
>TRBV30|TRBJ1-3|NA|NA
CAWNDGSGNTIYF
TGTGCCTGGAATGACGGCTCTGGAAACACCATATATTTT
>TRBV11-2|TRBJ2-2|once|TRBD1
CASTQTGQGQTGELFF
TGTGCCAGCACCCAAACAGGACAGGGGCAGACCGGGGAGCTGTTTTTT
>TRBV6-1|TRBJ1-5|NA|TRBD1
CASSALRTGFQPQHF
TGTGCCAGCAGTGCATTACGGACAGGGTTTCAGCCCCAGCATTTT